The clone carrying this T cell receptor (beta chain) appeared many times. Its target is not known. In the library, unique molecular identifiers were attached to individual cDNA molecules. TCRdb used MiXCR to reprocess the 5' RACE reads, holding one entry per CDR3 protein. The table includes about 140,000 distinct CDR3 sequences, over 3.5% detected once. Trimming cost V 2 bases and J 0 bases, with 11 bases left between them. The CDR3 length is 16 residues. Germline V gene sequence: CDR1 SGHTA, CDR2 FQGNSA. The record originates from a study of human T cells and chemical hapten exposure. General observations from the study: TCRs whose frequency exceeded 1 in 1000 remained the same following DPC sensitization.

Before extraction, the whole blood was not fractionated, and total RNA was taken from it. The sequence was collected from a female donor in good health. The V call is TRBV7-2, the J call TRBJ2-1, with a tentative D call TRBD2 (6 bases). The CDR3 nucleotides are TGTGCCAGCAGCTTACTAGCGAGCAGCTCCTACAATGAGCAGTTCTTC. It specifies CASSLLASSSYNEQFF.